Listed here are 31 T cell receptor beta chains from one sample, sequenced in a study of blood T cell repertoires in COVID-19. Using immunoSEQ multiplex PCR, the repertoire was profiled, and TCRdb retains in-frame clones only, with some absent. The table shows around 300,000 clones, with approximately 89% occurring only once. The source material was PBMCs or T cells enriched from blood (not recorded which). These receptors all come from a woman in her sixties who had recovered from COVID-19.

This clone showed up just once. V usage is TRBV7-9 and J usage is TRBJ1-3; 9 bases are shared with TRBD1. The CDR3 totals 14 residues. J gave up 6 bases and V 3 bases, and 3 bases lay outside the gene matches. Germline loops: CDR1 SEHNR, CDR2 FQNEAQ (reference sequence). The CDR3 loop reads CASSLWTGENTIYF. In nucleotides, the CDR3 is TGTGCCAGCAGCTTGTGGACAGGGGAAAACACCATATATTTT.

V is TRBV2 and J is TRBJ2-7; 8 nucleotides agree with TRBD1. V gave up 0 bases and J gave up 5 bases; unmatched junction bases: 9. There are 16 residues in the CDR3. Per germline, CDR1 SNHLY and CDR2 FYNNEI. The CDR3 here is CASSEAGRQGANEQYF. CDR3 nucleotide sequence: TGTGCCAGCAGTGAAGCGGGCAGGCAGGGGGCCAACGAGCAGTACTTC.

This sequence joins TRBV9 and TRBJ1-1; 12 bases line up with TRBD1. Germline lookup yields CDR1 SGDLS and CDR2 YYNGEE. The V gene end was trimmed by 5 bases and the J gene end by 4 bases; junction bases not matched to a gene: 6. The CDR3 sequence is 15 residues long. CDR3 protein: CASSVRDRGPTEAFF. The DNA of the CDR3 is TGTGCCAGCAGTGTCCGGGACAGGGGGCCCACTGAAGCTTTCTTT.

V and J are TRBV28 and TRBJ2-1; 9 bases map to TRBD2. The length of the CDR3 is 15 residues. The V gene end was trimmed by 6 bases and the J gene end by 4 bases; junction bases not matched to a gene: 7. In germline, CDR1 is MDHEN, CDR2 SYDVKM. For the CDR3, the DNA is TGTGCCAGCAGAAACGGGACTAGCCGTTACAATGAGCAGTTCTTC. This gives the protein CASRNGTSRYNEQFF.

Only one count was recorded for this clone. The V gene is TRBV5-1, the J gene TRBJ2-3, with 14 bases that match TRBD2. After removal of 3 bases from V and 5 bases from J, the junction contained 5 bases not matched to a gene. Germline CDR1 is SGHRS and CDR2 is YFSETQ. This CDR3 has 16 residues. This CDR3 is CASSSRTSGRKDTQYF. For the CDR3, the DNA is TGCGCCAGCAGCTCACGGACTAGCGGGAGGAAAGATACGCAGTATTTT.

DNA of the CDR3: TGTGCCAGCAGCCGTGACAGAAATCAGCCCCAGCATTTT. This gives the protein CASSRDRNQPQHF. The chain employs TRBV5-8 and TRBJ1-5; maybe TRBD1 (5 bases). The CDR3 consists of 13 residues. V was trimmed by 4 bases and J by 4 bases, leaving 9 bases between them. Germline lookup yields CDR1 SGHTS and CDR2 YDEGEE.

V and J are TRBV7-9 and TRBJ1-2; D call uncertain. The CDR3 totals 16 residues. Germline loops: CDR1 SEHNR, CDR2 FQNEAQ (reference sequence). V dropped 6 bases and J dropped 4 bases, with 21 bases sitting between them. CDR3 region: CASRPADGKGIYGYTF. Written as DNA, the CDR3 is TGTGCCAGCAGGCCAGCCGACGGGAAGGGTATCTATGGCTACACCTTC. The entire variable domain, with the rest obtained from reference TRBV7-9 and TRBJ1-2, is as follows: DTGVSQNPRHKITKRGQNVTFRCDPISEHNRLYWYRQTLGQGPEFLTYFQNEAQLEKSRLLSDRFSAERPKGSFSTLEIQRTEQGDSAMYLCASRPADGKGIYGYTFGSGTRLTVV.

The rearrangement links TRBV7-9 to TRBJ2-2; a possible D gene is TRBD2 (5 bases). Germline V CDR1 and CDR2: SEHNR, FQNEAQ (reference sequence). The CDR3 contains 15 residues. V lost 4 bases to trimming and J lost 5 bases, with 14 bases between them. CDR3 sequence reads: CASSSLLSGTGELFF. CDR3 DNA: TGTGCCAGCAGCTCGCTACTGAGCGGAACCGGGGAGCTGTTTTTT.

The genes are TRBV19 and TRBJ1-2; possibly TRBD1 for D (6 bases). The CDR3 is made up of 15 amino acids. Trimming removed 5 bases at V and 7 bases at J, with 20 bases between. Germline CDR1 reads LNHDA; CDR2 reads SQIVND (reference sequence). The CDR3 reads CASSPGTSTPRGYTF. The CDR3 region has the DNA TGTGCCAGTAGTCCGGGGACATCTACGCCGCGTGGCTACACCTTC.

The chain recombines TRBV18 with TRBJ2-5; 7 nucleotides line up with TRBD2. The CDR3 is made up of 15 amino acids. Germline CDR1 is KGHSH and CDR2 is LQKENI. The V segment lost 0 bases and the J segment 4 bases; nucleotides outside the gene matches: 5. CDR3 sequence (DNA): TGTGCCAGCTCACCACCTGCCGGGGAGGGAGAGACCCAGTACTTC. Translating gives CASSPPAGEGETQYF.

The chain recombines TRBV6-5 with TRBJ1-1, with D possibly matching TRBD1 (5 bases). Germline loops: CDR1 MNHEY, CDR2 SVGAGI. V dropped 0 bases and J dropped 10 bases, with 18 bases sitting between them. The CDR3 runs to 15 residues. The CDR3, as DNA: TGTGCCAGCAGTTACTCACCGGGGGGACCGAGAGTAGCTTTCTTT. This sequence encodes CASSYSPGGPRVAFF.

The CDR3 loop reads CASSRIGQDSGNTIYF. As DNA, the CDR3 is TGTGCCAGCAGCCGAATCGGACAGGACTCTGGAAACACCATATATTTT. The chain links TRBV5-4 to TRBJ1-3, with TRBD1 identical over 7 bases. The J segment lost 0 bases and the V segment lost 4 bases, leaving 7 bases of the junction unmatched. CDR3 size: 16 residues. In germline, CDR1 is SGHNT, CDR2 YYREEE (reference sequence).

The J gene is TRBJ1-2, the V gene TRBV28; 8 positions agree with TRBD1. This CDR3 is 14 amino acids long. The germline gives CDR1 MDHEN, CDR2 SYDVKM. V shed 5 bases and J 8 bases; nucleotides not matched to a gene: 10. The CDR3 reads CASSEDRGWRGYTF. The CDR3 region has the DNA TGTGCCAGCAGTGAAGACAGGGGTTGGAGGGGCTACACCTTC.

The rearrangement joins TRBV20-1 to TRBJ1-6; D is possibly TRBD1 (5 bases). This CDR3 has 11 residues. CDR1 is DFQATT, CDR2 SNEGSKA, per germline (reference sequence). V was trimmed by 6 bases and J by 14 bases, leaving 14 bases between them. CDR3 sequence reads: CSAGGDGSLHF. CDR3 nucleotides: TGCAGTGCCGGAGGGGACGGGTCCCTCCACTTT.

V gene TRBV30 combines with J gene TRBJ1-5; TRBD1 matches at 8 bases. The CDR3 loop spans 15 amino acids. V lost 0 bases and J lost 3; bases outside the gene matches: 4. Germline CDR1 and CDR2: GTSNPN and SVGIG (reference sequence). This CDR3 reads CAWSVQGGPNQPQHF. The CDR3 DNA reads as TGTGCCTGGAGTGTACAGGGGGGGCCCAATCAGCCCCAGCATTTT.

The rearrangement links TRBV7-9 to TRBJ1-3; D ambiguous. V lost 5 bases, J lost 1 base, and 15 bases lay in between. Per germline, CDR1 SEHNR and CDR2 FQNEAQ (reference sequence). This CDR3 is built from 16 residues. CDR3 DNA sequence: TGTGCCAGCAGCCTTGGGAGCTCCCCTTCTGGAAACACCATATATTTT. Protein sequence: CASSLGSSPSGNTIYF.

The chain has TRBV18 and TRBJ2-7, with a weak D call TRBD1 (6 bases). Germline V gene data show CDR1 as KGHSH and CDR2 as LQKENI. Deletions cut 2 bases from V and 9 bases from J, with 20 bases between. The CDR3 is made up of 15 amino acids. The CDR3 here is CASSPTALGDTSQYF. CDR3 DNA: TGTGCCAGCTCACCAACAGCACTAGGGGACACCTCGCAGTACTTC.

This chain connects TRBV29-1 to TRBJ2-5, with 8 bases that match TRBD2. This CDR3 contains 12 residues. V lost 5 bases and J lost 4; bases outside the gene matches: 3. Germline V gene data show CDR1 as SQVTM and CDR2 as ANQGSEA. The CDR3 coding sequence is TGCAGCGTTCCAGCGGGGGTAGAGACCCAGTACTTC. Encoded protein: CSVPAGVETQYF.

The chain employs TRBV14 and TRBJ1-2; D ambiguous. V lost 4 bases, J lost 7 bases, and 13 bases lay in between. Per the germline V gene, CDR1 is SGHDN and CDR2 is FVKESK. The CDR3 covers 13 residues. As DNA, the CDR3 is TGTGCCAGCAGCCTAATCTTGATGGCTGGCTACACCTTC. Translating gives CASSLILMAGYTF.

The chain joins TRBV2 to TRBJ1-2; 7 nucleotides agree with TRBD1. The J segment lost 8 bases and the V segment lost 2 bases, leaving 11 bases of the junction unmatched. Looked up from germline, CDR1 is SNHLY and CDR2 is FYNNEI. The CDR3 has 15 amino acids. In DNA, the CDR3 is TGTGCCAGCAGTGAATTGGGACAGCCCCCTCGAGGCTACACCTTC. Translated: CASSELGQPPRGYTF.

This sequence joins TRBV2 and TRBJ1-5; unclear D gene. Trimming pared 2 bases from V and 4 bases from J, leaving 6 bases between. This CDR3 contains 13 residues. Germline assignment: CDR1 SNHLY and CDR2 FYNNEI. CDR3 protein: CASSEFLNQPQHF. The CDR3 nucleotides are TGTGCCAGCAGTGAATTCTTGAATCAGCCCCAGCATTTT.

The CDR3 sequence is CASSTLGGQGKLFF. The CDR3 bases are TGCGCCAGCAGCACGCTCGGGGGACAGGGAAAACTGTTTTTT. The chain links TRBV5-1 to TRBJ1-4, with 9 positions matching TRBD1. With 4 bases clipped from V and 10 bases from J, the junction kept 8 bases outside the gene matches. CDR1 and CDR2 (germline): SGHRS, YFSETQ. The length of the CDR3 is 14 residues.

The V gene is TRBV5-8, the J gene TRBJ1-6; D might be TRBD1 (6 bases). Trimming stripped 1 base from V and 8 bases from J, with 19 bases between. CDR1 SGHTS and CDR2 YDEGEE come from the germline V gene. This CDR3 region has 17 residues. CDR3 DNA: TGTGCCAGCAGCTTGATCTTTGGGGGCAGGGCTGATTCACCCCTCCACTTT. The encoded protein is CASSLIFGGRADSPLHF.

The gene calls are TRBV5-6 and TRBJ1-2; TRBD1 matches at 11 bases. CDR3 length: 17 amino acids. In germline, CDR1 is SGHDT, CDR2 YYEEEE. V lost 1 base, J lost 5 bases, and 10 bases stayed unmatched. This CDR3 is CASSLTGQGVFGYGYTF. The DNA of the CDR3 is TGTGCCAGCAGCTTGACGGGACAGGGGGTTTTTGGGTATGGCTACACCTTC. The variable domain in full, with the rest retrieved from reference TRBV5-6 and TRBJ1-2, is DAGVTQSPTHLIKTRGQQVTLRCSPKSGHDTVSWYQQALGQGPQFIFQYYEEEERQRGNFPDRFSGHQFPNYSSELNVNALLLGDSALYLCASSLTGQGVFGYGYTFGSGTRLTVV.

J is TRBJ1-6 and V is TRBV4-1, with D maybe TRBD1 (5 bases). The CDR3 covers 15 residues. Per the germline V gene, CDR1 is MGHRA and CDR2 is YSYEKL. V lost 0 bases to trimming and J lost 10 bases, with 13 bases between them. CDR3 sequence: CASSQDRDGGSPLHF. The DNA for the CDR3 is TGCGCCAGCAGCCAAGATCGAGACGGGGGGTCACCCCTCCACTTT.

The sample holds one count of this clone. Here the CDR3 reads CASSDWAAGNTIYF. As DNA, the CDR3 is TGTGCCAGCAGTGATTGGGCAGCCGGAAACACCATATATTTT. The genes are TRBV6-1 and TRBJ1-3; no definite D call. Germline lookup yields CDR1 MNHNS and CDR2 SASEGT. V was clipped by 3 bases and J by 4 bases, with 10 bases between them. This CDR3 comprises 14 residues.

The chain uses TRBV10-1 and TRBJ1-4; 9 nucleotides match TRBD1. The V segment lost 5 bases and the J segment 6 bases; nucleotides outside the gene matches: 7. The CDR3 extends over 15 amino acids. Germline CDR1 and CDR2: WNHNN and SYGVQD (reference sequence). The CDR3 DNA reads TGCGCCAGCAGTTCACAGGGGGCAGGGGATGAAAAACTGTTTTTT. Translating gives CASSSQGAGDEKLFF.

This clone was recorded a few times. This chain uses TRBV29-1 with TRBJ1-2; a weak D match, TRBD1 (5 bases). This CDR3 region has 13 residues. Germline V CDR1 and CDR2: SQVTM, ANQGSEA. Trimming took 4 bases from V and 0 from J, leaving 9 bases between them. The chain's CDR3 is CSVVQGPNYGYTF. The CDR3 nucleotides read TGCAGCGTTGTTCAGGGTCCTAACTATGGCTACACCTTC.

The chain recombines TRBV19 with TRBJ2-7; 11 positions agree with TRBD1. There are 15 residues in the CDR3. Trimming at V came to 7 bases and at J to 3 bases, leaving 8 bases not matched to a gene. Germline V gene data show CDR1 as LNHDA and CDR2 as SQIVND (reference sequence). CDR3 bases: TGTGCCAGTAAAGAATCCGGGACAGGGGGCTACGAGCAGTACTTC. It codes for CASKESGTGGYEQYF.

The gene calls are TRBV2 and TRBJ2-7; 10 nucleotides match TRBD1. CDR1 is SNHLY and CDR2 is FYNNEI in the germline V gene. The trim removed 5 bases at V and 4 bases at J, leaving 5 bases unmatched. This CDR3 is built from 14 residues. Here the CDR3 reads CASSPMGQGYEQYF. The CDR3 nucleotides read TGTGCCAGCAGTCCTATGGGACAGGGGTACGAGCAGTACTTC.

The chain uses TRBV28 and TRBJ1-4; unclear D gene. The V gene's germline CDR1 is MDHEN and CDR2 SYDVKM. Trimming stripped 3 bases from V and 8 bases from J, with 13 bases between. CDR3 length equals 14 residues. In nucleotides, the CDR3 is TGTGCCAGCAGTTTGGGTCCTAGTGGAGAAAAACTGTTTTTT. Its translation: CASSLGPSGEKLFF.